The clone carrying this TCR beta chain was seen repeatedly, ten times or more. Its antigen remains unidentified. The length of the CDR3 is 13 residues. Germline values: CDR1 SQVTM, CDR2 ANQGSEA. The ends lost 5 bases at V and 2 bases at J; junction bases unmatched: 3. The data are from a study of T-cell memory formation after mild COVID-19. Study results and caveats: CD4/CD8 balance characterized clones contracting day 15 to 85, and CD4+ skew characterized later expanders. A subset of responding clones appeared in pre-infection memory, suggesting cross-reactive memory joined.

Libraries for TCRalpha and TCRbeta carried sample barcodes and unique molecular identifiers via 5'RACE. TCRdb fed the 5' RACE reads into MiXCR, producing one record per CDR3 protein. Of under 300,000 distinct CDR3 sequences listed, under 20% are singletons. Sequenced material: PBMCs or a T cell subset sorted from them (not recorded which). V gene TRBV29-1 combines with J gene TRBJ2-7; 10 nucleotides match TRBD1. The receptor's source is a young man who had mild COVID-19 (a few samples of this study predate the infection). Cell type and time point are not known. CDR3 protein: CSVSGTGAYEQYF. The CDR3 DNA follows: TGCAGCGTTTCCGGGACAGGGGCCTACGAGCAGTACTTC.